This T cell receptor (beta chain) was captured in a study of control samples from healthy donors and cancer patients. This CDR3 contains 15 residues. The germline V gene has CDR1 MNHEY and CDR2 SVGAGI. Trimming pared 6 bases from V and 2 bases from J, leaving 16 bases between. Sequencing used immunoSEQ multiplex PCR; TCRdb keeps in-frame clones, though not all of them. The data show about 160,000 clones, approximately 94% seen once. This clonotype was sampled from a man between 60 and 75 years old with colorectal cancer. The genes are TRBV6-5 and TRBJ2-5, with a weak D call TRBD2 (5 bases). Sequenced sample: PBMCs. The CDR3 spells CASSPRRSRQETQYF. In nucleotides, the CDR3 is TGTGCCAGCAGCCCCCGGAGGTCCAGGCAAGAGACCCAGTACTTC.